These 10 T cell receptor beta chains came from one sample sequenced in a study of human T cells and chemical hapten exposure. TCRdb called the RACE reads again in MiXCR, with one record for every CDR3 protein. The data hold approximately 350,000 distinct CDR3 sequences, with approximately 6.3% observed a single time. This sample's time point: patch test 1, 2 weeks after DPC sensitization. Treatment denoted: therapeutic diphenylcyclopropenone sensitization with weekly scalp DPC. Specimen: whole blood, collected in connection with sensitization to the hapten diphenylcyclopropenone (DPC). Source of these receptors: a woman aged 18-35 years with alopecia areata. Some clones in this sample may be carry-over from other donors' samples.

The sample holds a few counts of this clonotype. The rearrangement uses TRBV7-9 and TRBJ1-2, with TRBD1 as a possible D gene (6 bases). This CDR3 has 13 amino acids. V lost 3 bases and J 6 bases, leaving 11 bases between the germline ends. CDR1 SEHNR and CDR2 FQNEAQ come from the germline V gene (reference sequence). DNA for the CDR3: TGTGCCAGCAGCTTCGGACAGAGCGATGGCTACACCTTC. It encodes CASSFGQSDGYTF.

This clonotype was observed a handful of times. The V gene is TRBV4-3, the J gene TRBJ2-2; perhaps TRBD2 as D (6 bases). This CDR3 comprises 14 residues. Trimming took 5 bases from V and 5 from J, leaving 12 bases between them. Germline V CDR1 and CDR2: LGHNA, YSLEER. In DNA form, the CDR3 reads TGCGCCAGCAGCAAAGCAGGGAGGACCGGGGAGCTGTTTTTT. Protein: CASSKAGRTGELFF.

There are a few counts of this clonotype. This chain joins TRBV6-1 and TRBJ2-3, with D possibly being TRBD2 (6 bases). The V gene's germline CDR1 is MNHNS and CDR2 SASEGT. The germline V and J ends were trimmed by 4 bases and 4 bases, with 9 bases remaining between them. This CDR3 contains 13 residues. In DNA, the CDR3 is TGTGCCAGCAGTGTTAGCGGTGCAGATACGCAGTATTTT. Translation gives CASSVSGADTQYF.

This clonotype was picked up a small number of times. This chain joins TRBV10-3 and TRBJ2-1; possibly TRBD1 for D (6 bases). Germline CDR1 ENHRY, CDR2 SYGVKD. The CDR3 has 15 amino acids. Trimming pared 5 bases from V and 6 bases from J, leaving 17 bases between. CDR3 nucleotide sequence: TGTGCCATCAGTATGGGGACATCTCTGTCCAATGAGCAGTTCTTC. It codes for CAISMGTSLSNEQFF.

This clonotype showed up many times. V usage is TRBV6-2 or TRBV6-3 and J usage is TRBJ1-1, with D tentatively TRBD1 (6 bases). The CDR3 runs to 16 residues. The ends were cut back, 4 bases at V and 5 bases at J, with 20 bases in the middle. Germline values: CDR1 MNHEY, CDR2 SVGEGT. DNA of the CDR3: TGTGCCAGCAGTTGGAGCCCACAGGGTCGCAGGACTGAAGCTTTCTTT. Translating it yields CASSWSPQGRRTEAFF.

This clonotype appeared a few times. The J gene is TRBJ1-5, the V gene TRBV12-3 or TRBV12-4, with 10 bases aligning to TRBD1. This CDR3 region has 14 residues. J gave up 4 bases and V 6 bases, and 3 bases lay outside the gene matches. The CDR3 reads CASRRTGGNQPQHF. CDR3 sequence (DNA): TGTGCCAGCAGACGGACAGGGGGGAATCAGCCCCAGCATTTT.

This clonotype showed up many times. The chain combines TRBV18 with TRBJ1-4, with a tentative D call TRBD1 (5 bases). The CDR3 has 16 residues. V gave up 3 bases and J gave up 8 bases, with 19 bases separating them. Germline loops: CDR1 KGHSH, CDR2 LQKENI. The CDR3 sequence is CASSPQARDSYEKLFF. In nucleotides, the CDR3 is TGTGCCAGCTCACCGCAGGCCCGCGACAGCTACGAAAAACTGTTTTTT.

Many counts were recorded for this clonotype. The genes are TRBV10-3 and TRBJ2-5; 10 bases are shared with TRBD2. CDR3 size: 14 residues. The germline V gene has CDR1 ENHRY and CDR2 SYGVKD. Losses at the gene ends were 6 bases for V and 1 base for J; bases not matched to a gene: 2. The CDR3 reads CAISPSGGQETQYF. The CDR3 DNA reads as TGTGCCATCAGCCCTAGCGGGGGCCAAGAGACCCAGTACTTC.

This clonotype has ten or more counts. CDR3 sequence: CASSPRGRETEAFF. The CDR3 DNA is TGTGCCAGCAGTCCGCGGGGCCGGGAAACTGAAGCTTTCTTT. This chain links TRBV12-3 or TRBV12-4 with TRBJ1-1; a weak D match, TRBD1 (5 bases). The germline V and J ends were trimmed by 5 bases and 5 bases, with 15 bases remaining between them. This CDR3 is built from 14 residues.

V and J are TRBV7-2 and TRBJ1-6; a weak D match, TRBD1 (6 bases). Germline V gives CDR1 SGHTA, CDR2 FQGNSA. Trimming left V 5 bases short and J 6 bases short, with 17 bases between. This CDR3 is 16 amino acids long. The CDR3 DNA reads as TGTGCCAGCAGCGGACGGAAGACAGGAAGTAATTCACCCCTCCACTTT. It is translated as CASSGRKTGSNSPLHF.